This T cell receptor (beta chain) was observed in a study of T-cell memory formation after mild COVID-19. MiXCR, applied by TCRdb to the 5' RACE reads, yields one record per CDR3 protein. Here the sample spans around 29,000 distinct CDR3 sequences, 9.5% to 15% being singletons. In this sample, this clonotype turned up many times. As yet, its antigen is unknown. Study results and caveats: Whether second-wave clones peaking at day 37 were SARS-CoV-2 specific went unconfirmed. Within pre-infection memory, some responding clones were found, suggesting cross-reactive memory joined.

With V trimmed by 5 bases and J by 0 bases, 9 bases remained unmatched. CDR3 length equals 19 residues. The chain joins TRBV12-3 or TRBV12-4 to TRBJ2-3, with TRBD2 matching over 15 bases. Sequencing was performed on PBMCs or a T cell subset sorted from them (not recorded which). The source of this sequence is an adult woman who had mild COVID-19 (a few samples of this study predate the infection). Cell type and time point are not known. The DNA for the CDR3 is TGTGCCAGCAGTACGGGGACTAGCGGGGGGACTTATAGCACAGATACGCAGTATTTT. The encoded protein is CASSTGTSGGTYSTDTQYF.